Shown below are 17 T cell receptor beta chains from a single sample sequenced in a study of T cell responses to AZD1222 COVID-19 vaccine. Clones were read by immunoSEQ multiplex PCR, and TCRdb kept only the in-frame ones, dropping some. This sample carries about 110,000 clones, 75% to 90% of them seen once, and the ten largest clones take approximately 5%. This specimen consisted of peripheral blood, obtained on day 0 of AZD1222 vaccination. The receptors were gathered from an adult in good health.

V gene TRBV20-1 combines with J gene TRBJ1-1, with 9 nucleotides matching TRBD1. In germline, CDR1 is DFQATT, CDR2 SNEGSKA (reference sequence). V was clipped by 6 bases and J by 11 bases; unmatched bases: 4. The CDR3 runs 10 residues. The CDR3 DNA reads TGCAGTGCCGGGGACAGGGAGGCTTTCTTT. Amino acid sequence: CSAGDREAFF.

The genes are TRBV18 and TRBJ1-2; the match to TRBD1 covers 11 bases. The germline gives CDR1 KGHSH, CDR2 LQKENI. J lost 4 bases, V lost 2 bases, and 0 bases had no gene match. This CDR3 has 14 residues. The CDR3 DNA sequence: TGTGCCAGCTCACCAGGGACAGGGGGCTATGGCTACACCTTC. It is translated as CASSPGTGGYGYTF. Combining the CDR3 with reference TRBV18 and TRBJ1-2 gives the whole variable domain NAGVMQNPRHLVRRRGQEARLRCSPMKGHSHVYWYRQLPEEGLKFMVYLQKENIIDESGMPKERFSAEFPKEGPSILRIQQVVRGDSAAYFCASSPGTGGYGYTFGSGTRLTVV.

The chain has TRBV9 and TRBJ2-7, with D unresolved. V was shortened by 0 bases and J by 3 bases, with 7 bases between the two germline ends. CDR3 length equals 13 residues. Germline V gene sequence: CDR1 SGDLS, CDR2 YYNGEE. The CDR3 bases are TGTGCCAGCAGCGTAGCGGACGGCTACGAGCAGTACTTC. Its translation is CASSVADGYEQYF.

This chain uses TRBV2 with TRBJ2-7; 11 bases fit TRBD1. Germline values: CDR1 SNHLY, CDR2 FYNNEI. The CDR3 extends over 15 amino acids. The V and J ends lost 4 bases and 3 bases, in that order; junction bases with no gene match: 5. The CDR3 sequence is CASSGGTGGDYEQYF. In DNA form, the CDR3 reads TGTGCCAGCAGTGGTGGGACAGGGGGTGACTACGAGCAGTACTTC.

The CDR3 DNA is TGCAGTGCTAGTCAATCATTTTTGGCCAACGTCCTGACTTTC. Amino acid sequence: CSASQSFLANVLTF. J is TRBJ2-6 and V is TRBV20-1; unclear D gene. The germline CDR1 and CDR2 sequences are DFQATT and SNEGSKA (reference sequence). The CDR3 consists of 14 residues. The ends were cut back, 3 bases at V and 6 bases at J, with 12 bases in the middle.

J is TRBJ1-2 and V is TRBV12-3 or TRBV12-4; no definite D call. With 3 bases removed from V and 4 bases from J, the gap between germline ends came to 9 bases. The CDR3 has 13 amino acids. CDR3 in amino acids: CASSLSQPYGYTF. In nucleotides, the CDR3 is TGTGCCAGCAGTTTGTCCCAGCCCTATGGCTACACCTTC.

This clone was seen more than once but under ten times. The CDR3 bases are TGCGCCAGCAGCTTGGGCCCGACCAATGAGCAGTTCTTC. It translates to CASSLGPTNEQFF. The chain combines TRBV5-1 with TRBJ2-1; no reliable D call. The CDR3 is made up of 13 amino acids. Trimming took off 0 bases at V and 6 bases at J, with 7 bases between the two ends. Germline V lookup: CDR1 SGHRS, CDR2 YFSETQ.

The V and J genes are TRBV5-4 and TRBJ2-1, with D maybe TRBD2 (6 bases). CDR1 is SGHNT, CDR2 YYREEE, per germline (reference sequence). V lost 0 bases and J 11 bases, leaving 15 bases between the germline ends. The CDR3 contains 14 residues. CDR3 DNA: TGTGCCAGCAGCTTGGCCTTAGCGGCAGATCAGCAGTTCTTC. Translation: CASSLALAADQQFF.

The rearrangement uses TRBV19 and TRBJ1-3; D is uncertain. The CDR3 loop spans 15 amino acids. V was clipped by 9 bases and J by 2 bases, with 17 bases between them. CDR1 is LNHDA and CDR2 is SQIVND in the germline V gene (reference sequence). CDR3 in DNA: TGTGCCAGCTGCTCAAGGGAACCACCTGGAAACACCATATATTTT. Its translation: CASCSREPPGNTIYF.

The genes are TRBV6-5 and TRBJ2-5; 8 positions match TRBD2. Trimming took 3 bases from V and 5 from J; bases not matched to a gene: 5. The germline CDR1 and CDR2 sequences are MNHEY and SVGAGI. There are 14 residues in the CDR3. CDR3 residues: CASSYIGGRETQYF. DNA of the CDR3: TGTGCCAGCAGTTATATAGGCGGGAGGGAGACCCAGTACTTC.

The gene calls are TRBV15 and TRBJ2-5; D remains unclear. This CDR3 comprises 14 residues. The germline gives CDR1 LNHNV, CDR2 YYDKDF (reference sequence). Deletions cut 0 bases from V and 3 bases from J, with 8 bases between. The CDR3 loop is CATSRDLIEETQYF. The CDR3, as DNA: TGTGCCACCAGCAGAGATCTGATAGAAGAGACCCAGTACTTC.

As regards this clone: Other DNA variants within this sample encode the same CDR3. CDR3 amino acids: CASSAGNQPQHF. DNA for the CDR3: TGTGCCAGCAGTGCCGGGAATCAGCCCCAGCATTTT. This rearrangement joins TRBV12-3 or TRBV12-4 to TRBJ1-5; D unclear. The CDR3 sequence is 12 residues long. Trimming left V 5 bases short and J 4 bases short, with 6 bases between.

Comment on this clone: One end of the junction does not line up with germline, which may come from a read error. CDR3 nucleotide sequence: TGTGCCAGCAGCCAACCCCCGGGACAGGGGAGCTTC. Amino acids: CASSQPPGQGSF. This chain uses TRBV14 with TRBJ2-7; TRBD1 matches 10 bases. Germline CDR1 and CDR2: SGHDN and FVKESK. There are 12 residues in the CDR3.

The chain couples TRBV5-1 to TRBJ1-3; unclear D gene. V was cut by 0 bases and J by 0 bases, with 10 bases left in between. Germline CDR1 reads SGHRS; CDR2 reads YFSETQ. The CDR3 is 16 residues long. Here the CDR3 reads CASSLDWRISGNTIYF. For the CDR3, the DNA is TGCGCCAGCAGCTTGGACTGGCGAATCTCTGGAAACACCATATATTTT.

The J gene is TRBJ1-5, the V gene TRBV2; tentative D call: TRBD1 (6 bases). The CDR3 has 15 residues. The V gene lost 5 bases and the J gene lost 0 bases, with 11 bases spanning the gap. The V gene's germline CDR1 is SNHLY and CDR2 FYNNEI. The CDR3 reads CASSKGGYSNQPQHF. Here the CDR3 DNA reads TGTGCCAGCAGTAAAGGGGGGTATAGCAATCAGCCCCAGCATTTT.

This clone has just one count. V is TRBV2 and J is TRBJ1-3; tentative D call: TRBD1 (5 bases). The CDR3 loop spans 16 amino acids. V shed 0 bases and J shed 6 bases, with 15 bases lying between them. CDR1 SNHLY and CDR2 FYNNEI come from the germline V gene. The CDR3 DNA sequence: TGTGCCAGCAGTGAAGCGGGACCGGGCACCCAAAACACCATATATTTT. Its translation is CASSEAGPGTQNTIYF.

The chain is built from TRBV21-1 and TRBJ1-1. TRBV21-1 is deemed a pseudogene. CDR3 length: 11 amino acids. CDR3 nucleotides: TGTGCCAGCGCTACAAACACTGAAGCTTTCTTT. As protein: CASATNTEAFF.